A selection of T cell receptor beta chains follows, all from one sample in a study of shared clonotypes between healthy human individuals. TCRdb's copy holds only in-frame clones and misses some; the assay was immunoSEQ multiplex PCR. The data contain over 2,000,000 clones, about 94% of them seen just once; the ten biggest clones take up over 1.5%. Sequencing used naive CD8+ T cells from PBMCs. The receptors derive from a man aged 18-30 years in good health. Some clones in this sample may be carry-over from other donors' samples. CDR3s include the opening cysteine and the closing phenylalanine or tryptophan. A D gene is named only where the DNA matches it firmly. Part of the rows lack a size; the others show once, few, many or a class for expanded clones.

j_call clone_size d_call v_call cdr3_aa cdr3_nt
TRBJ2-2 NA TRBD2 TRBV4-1 CASSPGLAGSDGELFF TGCGCCAGCAGCCCTGGACTAGCGGGTTCAGACGGGGAGCTGTTTTTT
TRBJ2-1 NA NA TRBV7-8 CASSSRETGSLEQFF TGTGCCAGCAGCTCCCGCGAAACGGGATCCTTAGAGCAGTTCTTC
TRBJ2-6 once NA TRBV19 CASSFWLGSSGANVLTF TGTGCCAGTAGCTTCTGGTTGGGAAGCTCTGGGGCCAACGTCCTGACTTTC
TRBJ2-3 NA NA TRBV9 CASDGSTDTQYF TGTGCCAGCGACGGTAGCACAGATACGCAGTATTTT
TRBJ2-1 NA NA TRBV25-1 CASTRLVGNEQFF TGTGCCAGCACCCGGCTAGTTGGGAATGAGCAGTTCTTC
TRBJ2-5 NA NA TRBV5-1 CASSLLGAETQYF TGCGCCAGCAGCCTGTTAGGGGCAGAGACCCAGTACTTC
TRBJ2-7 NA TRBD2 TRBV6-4 CANGQRPELAGDVYEQYF TGTGCCAATGGACAGCGTCCTGAACTAGCGGGAGATGTATACGAGCAGTACTTC
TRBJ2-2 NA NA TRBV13 CASSLASAENTGELFF TGTGCCAGCAGCTTAGCTAGCGCTGAGAACACCGGGGAGCTGTTTTTT
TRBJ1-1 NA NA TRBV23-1 CASSQSSVNTEAFF TGCGCCAGCAGTCAATCGAGCGTAAATACTGAAGCTTTCTTT
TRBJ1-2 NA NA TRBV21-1 CASSKPKGRSYGYTF TGTGCCAGCAGCAAACCTAAGGGACGGTCCTATGGCTACACCTTC
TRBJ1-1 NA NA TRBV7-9 CASQYGGTEAFF TGTGCCAGTCAGTACGGGGGAACTGAAGCTTTCTTT
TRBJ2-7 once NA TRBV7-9 CASSSTRVGVNEQYF TGTGCCAGCAGCTCAACACGGGTAGGGGTCAACGAGCAGTACTTC
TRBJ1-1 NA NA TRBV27 CASSSGWTTEAFF TGTGCCAGCAGTTCAGGCTGGACCACTGAAGCTTTCTTT
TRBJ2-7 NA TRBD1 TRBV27 CASSLLSPRGSNYEQYF TGTGCCAGCAGTTTGCTCAGCCCCAGGGGGTCCAACTACGAGCAGTACTTC
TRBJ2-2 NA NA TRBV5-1 CASSLAWVADFTGELFF TGCGCCAGCAGCTTGGCCTGGGTAGCTGACTTTACCGGGGAGCTGTTTTTT
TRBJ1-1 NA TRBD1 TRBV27 CASSSFLDRHTEAFF TGTGCCAGCAGTTCTTTTCTGGACAGGCACACTGAAGCTTTCTTT
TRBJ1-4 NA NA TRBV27 CASSSYRVTNEKLFF TGTGCCAGCAGTTCCTACAGGGTAACTAATGAAAAACTGTTTTTT
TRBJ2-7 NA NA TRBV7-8 CASSWAAFTYEQYF TGTGCCAGCAGCTGGGCAGCGTTTACCTACGAGCAGTACTTC
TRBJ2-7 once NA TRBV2 CASSGRATYEQYF TGTGCCAGCAGTGGAAGGGCCACCTACGAGCAGTACTTC
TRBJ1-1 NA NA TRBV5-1 CASSLEVGDTEAFF TGCGCCAGCAGCTTGGAGGTGGGGGACACTGAAGCTTTCTTT
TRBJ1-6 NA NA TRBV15 CATSKARSSPLHF TGTGCCACCAGCAAGGCCAGAAGTTCACCCCTCCACTTT
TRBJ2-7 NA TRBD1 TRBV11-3 CASSNRDRDHEQYF TGTGCCAGCAGCAACCGGGACAGGGACCACGAGCAGTACTTC
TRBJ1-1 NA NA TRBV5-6 CASSLRLGITEAFF TGTGCCAGCAGCTTGAGGTTAGGGATCACTGAAGCTTTCTTT
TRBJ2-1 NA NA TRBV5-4 CASSLAQQGYNEQFF TGTGCCAGCAGCTTGGCCCAACAGGGCTACAATGAGCAGTTCTTC
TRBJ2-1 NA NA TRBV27 CASSPPRAGRQFF TGTGCCAGCAGTCCTCCGAGGGCAGGGCGACAGTTCTTC
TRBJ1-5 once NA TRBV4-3 CASSQDLGESQPQHF TGCGCCAGCAGCCAAGATCTTGGAGAATCCCAGCCCCAGCATTTT
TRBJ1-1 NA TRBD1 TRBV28 CASSFRGFLPTFTGTDPKATEAFF TGTGCCAGCAGTTTTCGCGGTTTTCTCCCAACCTTCACGGGGACAGACCCTAAGGCCACTGAAGCTTTCTTT
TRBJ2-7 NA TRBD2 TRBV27 CASSPYSGYYEQYF TGTGCCAGCAGTCCTTATAGCGGGTACTACGAGCAGTACTTC
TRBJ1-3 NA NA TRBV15 CATQGSHSGNTIYF TGTGCCACCCAAGGGAGCCACTCTGGAAACACCATATATTTT
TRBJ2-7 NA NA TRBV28 CASSTSRDTLYEQYF TGTGCCAGCTCAACCTCACGGGACACCTTATACGAGCAGTACTTC
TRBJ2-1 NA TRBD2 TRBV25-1 CASTAGGSYNEQFF TGTGCCAGCACGGCGGGAGGGTCCTACAATGAGCAGTTCTTC
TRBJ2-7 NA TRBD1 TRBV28 CASSYIPRDRDEQYF TGTGCCAGCAGTTATATCCCCAGGGACAGGGACGAGCAGTACTTC
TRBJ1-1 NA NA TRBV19 CASTQQGSNTEAFF TGTGCCAGTACCCAACAGGGATCGAACACTGAAGCTTTCTTT
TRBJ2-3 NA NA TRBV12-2 CASRWDYPSTDTQYF TGTGCAAGTCGCTGGGACTACCCTAGCACAGATACGCAGTATTTT
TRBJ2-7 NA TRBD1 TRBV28 CASSLQGAGSYEQYF TGTGCCAGCAGCCTCCAGGGGGCGGGGAGCTACGAGCAGTACTTC
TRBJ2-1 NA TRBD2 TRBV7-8 CASSSPLGGPRTYNEQFF TGTGCCAGCAGCTCCCCTTTGGGAGGGCCTAGAACCTACAATGAGCAGTTCTTC
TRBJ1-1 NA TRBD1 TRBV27 CASRPRPPGQGYTEAFF TGTGCCAGCAGGCCTAGACCCCCGGGACAGGGGTACACTGAAGCTTTCTTT
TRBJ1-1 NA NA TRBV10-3 CAISEPWGRNTEAFF TGTGCCATCAGTGAGCCGTGGGGAAGGAACACTGAAGCTTTCTTT
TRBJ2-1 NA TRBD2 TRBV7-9 CASSPPGLAEGSYNEQFF TGTGCCAGCAGCCCGCCGGGACTAGCGGAGGGCTCCTACAATGAGCAGTTCTTC
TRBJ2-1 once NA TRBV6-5 CASSYLIASSYNEQFF TGTGCCAGCAGTTACCTCATTGCGAGCTCCTACAATGAGCAGTTCTTC
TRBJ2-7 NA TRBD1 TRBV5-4 CASSLPGQGVYEQYF TGTGCCAGCAGTTTACCGGGACAGGGGGTATACGAGCAGTACTTC
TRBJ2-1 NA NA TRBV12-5 CASGLSRYNEQFF TGTGCTAGTGGTTTGAGTCGCTACAATGAGCAGTTCTTC
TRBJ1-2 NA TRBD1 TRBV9 CASSDRDSLYGYTF TGTGCCAGCAGCGACCGGGACAGCCTCTATGGCTACACCTTC
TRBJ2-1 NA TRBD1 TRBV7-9 CASSDPGQFYNEQFF TGTGCCAGCAGCGATCCGGGACAGTTTTACAATGAGCAGTTCTTC